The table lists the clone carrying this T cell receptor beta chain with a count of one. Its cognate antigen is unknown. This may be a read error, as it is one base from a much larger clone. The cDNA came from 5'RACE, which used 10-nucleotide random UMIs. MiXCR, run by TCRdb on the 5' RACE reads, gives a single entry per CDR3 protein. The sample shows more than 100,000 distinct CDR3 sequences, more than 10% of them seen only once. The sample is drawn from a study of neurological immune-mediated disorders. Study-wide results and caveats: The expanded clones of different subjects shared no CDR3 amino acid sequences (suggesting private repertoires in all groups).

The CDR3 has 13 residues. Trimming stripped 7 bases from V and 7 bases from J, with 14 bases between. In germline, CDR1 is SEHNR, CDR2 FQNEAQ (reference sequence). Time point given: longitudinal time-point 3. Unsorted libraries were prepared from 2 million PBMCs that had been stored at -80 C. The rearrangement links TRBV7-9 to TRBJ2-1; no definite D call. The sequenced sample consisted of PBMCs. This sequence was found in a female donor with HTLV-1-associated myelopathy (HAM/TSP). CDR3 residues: CASTLQLGNEQFF. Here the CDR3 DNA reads TGTGCCAGCACTCTACAGCTAGGTAATGAGCAGTTCTTC.